This entry concerns a single T cell receptor (beta chain). Its antigen is as yet unknown. This sample was taken from a study of STAT5B mutations in CD4+ large granular lymphocyte leukemia. Study observations and caveats: TRBV06-family usage was enriched in top patient clones (8/27) versus controls (2/35). Without putative leukemic clones, patient CD4-sorted repertoires remained more clonal than healthy CD4+ repertoires. No patients shared main leukemic clonotypes, though around 25% appeared at low frequency elsewhere.

The assay was run at survey level. Assay: immunoSEQ multiplex PCR; the TCRdb copy retains only in-frame clones and omits some. The table includes 20,000 to 25,000 clones, approximately 70% detected once. With 6 bases removed from V and 0 bases from J, the gap between germline ends came to 11 bases. The CDR3 covers 14 residues. The V gene's germline CDR1 is MNHEY and CDR2 SMNVEV (reference sequence). The TCR was taken from a human donor in good health. Sequenced sample: CD4+ T cells from blood buffy coats. The chain is built from TRBV27 and TRBJ1-1; D not certain. The CDR3 nucleotides are TGTGCCAGCAGGCGGGGAGCAATGAACACTGAAGCTTTCTTT. Residues: CASRRGAMNTEAFF.